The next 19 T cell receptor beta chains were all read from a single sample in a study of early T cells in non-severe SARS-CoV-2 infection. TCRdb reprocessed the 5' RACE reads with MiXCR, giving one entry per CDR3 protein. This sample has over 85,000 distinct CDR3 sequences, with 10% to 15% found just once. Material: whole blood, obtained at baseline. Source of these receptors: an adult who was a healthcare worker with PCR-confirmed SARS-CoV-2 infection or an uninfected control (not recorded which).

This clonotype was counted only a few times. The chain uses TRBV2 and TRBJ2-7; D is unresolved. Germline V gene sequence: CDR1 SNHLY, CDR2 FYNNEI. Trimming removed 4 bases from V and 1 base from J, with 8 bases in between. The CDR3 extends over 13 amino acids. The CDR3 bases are TGTGCCAGCAGTGGCGGACGGTCCTACGAGCAGTACTTC. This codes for CASSGGRSYEQYF.

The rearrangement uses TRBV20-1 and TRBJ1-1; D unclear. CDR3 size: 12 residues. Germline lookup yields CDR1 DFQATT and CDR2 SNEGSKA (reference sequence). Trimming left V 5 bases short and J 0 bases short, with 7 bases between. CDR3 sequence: CSAGSMNTEAFF. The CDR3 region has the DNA TGCAGTGCTGGCAGCATGAACACTGAAGCTTTCTTT.

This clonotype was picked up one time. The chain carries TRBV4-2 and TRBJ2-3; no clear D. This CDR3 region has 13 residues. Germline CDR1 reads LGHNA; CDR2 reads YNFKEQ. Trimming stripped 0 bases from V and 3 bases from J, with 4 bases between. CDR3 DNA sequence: TGTGCCAGCAGCCAAGAGGGGACAGATACGCAGTATTTT. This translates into CASSQEGTDTQYF.

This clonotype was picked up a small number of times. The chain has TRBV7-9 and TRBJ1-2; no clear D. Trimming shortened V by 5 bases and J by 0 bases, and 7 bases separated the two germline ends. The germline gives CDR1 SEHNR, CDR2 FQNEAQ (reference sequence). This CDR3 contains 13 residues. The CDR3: CASSRTPNYGYTF. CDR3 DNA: TGTGCCAGCAGCCGGACGCCTAACTATGGCTACACCTTC.

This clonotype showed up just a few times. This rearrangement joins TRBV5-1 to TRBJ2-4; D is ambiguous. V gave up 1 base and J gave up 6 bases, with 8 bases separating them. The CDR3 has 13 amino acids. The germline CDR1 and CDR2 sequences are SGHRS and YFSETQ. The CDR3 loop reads CASSLLGGNIQYF. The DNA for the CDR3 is TGCGCCAGCAGCTTGTTAGGCGGAAACATTCAGTACTTC.

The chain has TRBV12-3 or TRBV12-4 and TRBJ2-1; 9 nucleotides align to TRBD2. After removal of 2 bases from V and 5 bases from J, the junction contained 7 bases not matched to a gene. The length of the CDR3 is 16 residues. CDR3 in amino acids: CASSLSGGRGNNEQFF. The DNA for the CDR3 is TGTGCCAGCAGTTTAAGTGGCGGGAGGGGGAACAATGAGCAGTTCTTC.

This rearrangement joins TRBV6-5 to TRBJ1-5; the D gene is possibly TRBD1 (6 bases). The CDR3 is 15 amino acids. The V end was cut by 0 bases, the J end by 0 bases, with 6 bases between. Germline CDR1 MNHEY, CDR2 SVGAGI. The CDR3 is CASSYSGASNQPQHF. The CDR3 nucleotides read TGTGCCAGCAGTTACTCGGGGGCTAGCAATCAGCCCCAGCATTTT.

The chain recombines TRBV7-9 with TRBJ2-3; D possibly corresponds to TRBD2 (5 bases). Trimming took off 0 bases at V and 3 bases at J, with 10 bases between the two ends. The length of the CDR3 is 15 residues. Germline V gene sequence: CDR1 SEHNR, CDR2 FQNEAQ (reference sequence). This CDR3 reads CASSLAEGITDTQYF. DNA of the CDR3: TGTGCCAGCAGCTTAGCCGAGGGAATTACAGATACGCAGTATTTT.

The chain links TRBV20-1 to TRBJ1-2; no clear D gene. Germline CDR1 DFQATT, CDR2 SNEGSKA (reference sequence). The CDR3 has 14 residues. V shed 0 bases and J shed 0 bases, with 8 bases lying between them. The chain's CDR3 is CSARDGRTNYGYTF. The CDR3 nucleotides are TGCAGTGCTAGAGATGGGCGGACTAACTATGGCTACACCTTC.

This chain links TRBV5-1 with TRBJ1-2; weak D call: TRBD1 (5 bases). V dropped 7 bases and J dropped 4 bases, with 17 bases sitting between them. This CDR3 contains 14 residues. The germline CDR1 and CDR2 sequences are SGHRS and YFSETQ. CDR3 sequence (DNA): TGCGCCAGCGGGGCGGGTGCCAGTGGCTATGGCTACACCTTC. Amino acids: CASGAGASGYGYTF.

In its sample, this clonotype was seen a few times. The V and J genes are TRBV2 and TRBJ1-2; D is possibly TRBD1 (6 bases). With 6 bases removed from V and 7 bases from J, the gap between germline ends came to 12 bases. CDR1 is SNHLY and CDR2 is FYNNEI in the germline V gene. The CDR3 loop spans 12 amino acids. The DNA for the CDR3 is TGTGCCAGCAGCGCCGGGACATCTGGCTACACCTTC. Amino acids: CASSAGTSGYTF.

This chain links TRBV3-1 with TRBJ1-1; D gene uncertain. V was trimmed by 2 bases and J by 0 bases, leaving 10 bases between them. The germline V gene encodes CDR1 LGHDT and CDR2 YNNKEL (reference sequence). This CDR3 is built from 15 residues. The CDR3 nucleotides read TGTGCCAGCAGCCAACAGTCGGGAGTGAACACTGAAGCTTTCTTT. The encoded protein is CASSQQSGVNTEAFF.

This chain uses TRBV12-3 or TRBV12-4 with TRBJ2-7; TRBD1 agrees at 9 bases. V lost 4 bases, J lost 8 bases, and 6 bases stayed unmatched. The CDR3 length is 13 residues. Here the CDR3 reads CASSWDRVSQQYF. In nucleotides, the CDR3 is TGTGCCAGCAGTTGGGACAGGGTGTCTCAGCAGTACTTC.

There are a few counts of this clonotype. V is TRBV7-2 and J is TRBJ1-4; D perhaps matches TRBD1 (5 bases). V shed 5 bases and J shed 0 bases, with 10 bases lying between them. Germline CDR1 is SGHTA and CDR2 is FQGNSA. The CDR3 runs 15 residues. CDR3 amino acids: CASSPGHPTNEKLFF. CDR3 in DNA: TGTGCCAGCAGCCCAGGACACCCAACTAATGAAAAACTGTTTTTT.

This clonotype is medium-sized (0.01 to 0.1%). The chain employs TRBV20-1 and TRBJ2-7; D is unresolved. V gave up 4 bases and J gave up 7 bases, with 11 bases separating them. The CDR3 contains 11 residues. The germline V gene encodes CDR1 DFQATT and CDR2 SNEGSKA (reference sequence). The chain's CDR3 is CSANNAEEQYF. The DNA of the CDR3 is TGCAGTGCTAATAACGCGGAGGAGCAGTACTTC.

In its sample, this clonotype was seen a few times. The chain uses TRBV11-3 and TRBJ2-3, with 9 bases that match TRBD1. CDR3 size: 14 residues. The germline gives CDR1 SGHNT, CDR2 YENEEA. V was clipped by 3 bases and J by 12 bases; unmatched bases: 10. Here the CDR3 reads CASSFSGTGFSQYF. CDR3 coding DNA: TGTGCCAGCAGCTTCTCCGGGACAGGGTTTTCCCAGTATTTT.

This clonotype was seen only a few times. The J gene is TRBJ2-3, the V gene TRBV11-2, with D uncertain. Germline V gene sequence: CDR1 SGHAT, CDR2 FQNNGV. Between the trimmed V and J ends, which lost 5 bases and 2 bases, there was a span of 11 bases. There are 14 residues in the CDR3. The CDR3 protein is CASSQWMITDTQYF. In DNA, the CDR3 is TGTGCCAGCAGCCAATGGATGATCACAGATACGCAGTATTTT.

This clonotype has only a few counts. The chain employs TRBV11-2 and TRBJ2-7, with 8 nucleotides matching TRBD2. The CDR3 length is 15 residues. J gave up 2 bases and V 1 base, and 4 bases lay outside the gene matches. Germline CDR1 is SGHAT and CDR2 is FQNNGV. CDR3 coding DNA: TGTGCCAGCAGCTTAGCGGCTAGCGGGCCCTACGAGCAGTACTTC. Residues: CASSLAASGPYEQYF.

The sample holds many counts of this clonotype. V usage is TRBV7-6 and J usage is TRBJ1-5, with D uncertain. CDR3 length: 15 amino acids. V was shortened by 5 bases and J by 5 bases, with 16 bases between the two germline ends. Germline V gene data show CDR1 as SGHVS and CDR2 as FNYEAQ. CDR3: CASSLVGGRDQPQHF. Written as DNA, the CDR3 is TGTGCCAGCAGCCTAGTGGGAGGGCGAGATCAGCCCCAGCATTTT.